This T cell receptor beta chain is from a study of T cell changes during pregnancy in multiple sclerosis. This table comes from immunoSEQ multiplex PCR, and its TCRdb copy is limited to in-frame clones, with some not included. Seen here are fewer than 45,000 clones, more than 75% observed once, and the top ten hold approximately 6.3%. V shed 4 bases, J shed 4 bases, and the junction held 15 bases outside the gene matches. Per the germline V gene, CDR1 is LGHNA and CDR2 is YSLEER. The CDR3 has 19 residues. V gene TRBV4-3 combines with J gene TRBJ1-6, with 8 bases that match TRBD1. This clonotype was obtained from a female donor in good health, enrolled as a control in a pregnancy study. The specimen comprised CD8+ T cells from peripheral blood mononuclear cells, sampled after pregnancy. The CDR3 coding sequence is TGCGCCAGCAGCCGGGGGGTGACAGGGGCCCGCCAGTATAATTCACCCCTCCACTTT. Translated, it gives CASSRGVTGARQYNSPLHF.